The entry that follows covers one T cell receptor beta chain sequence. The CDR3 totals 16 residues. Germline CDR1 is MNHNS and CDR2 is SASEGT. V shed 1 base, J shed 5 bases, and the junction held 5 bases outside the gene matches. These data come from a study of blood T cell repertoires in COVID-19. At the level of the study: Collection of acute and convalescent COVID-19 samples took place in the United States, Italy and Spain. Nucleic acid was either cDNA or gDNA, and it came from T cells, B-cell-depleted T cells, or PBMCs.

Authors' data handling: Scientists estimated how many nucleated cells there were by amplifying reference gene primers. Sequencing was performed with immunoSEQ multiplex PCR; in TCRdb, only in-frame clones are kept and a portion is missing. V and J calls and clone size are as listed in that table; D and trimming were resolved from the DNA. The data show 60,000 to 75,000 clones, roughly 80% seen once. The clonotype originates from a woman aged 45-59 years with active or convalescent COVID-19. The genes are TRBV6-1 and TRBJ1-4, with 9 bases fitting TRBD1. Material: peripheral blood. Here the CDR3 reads CASSEGAGQGNEKLFF. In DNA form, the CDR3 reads TGTGCCAGCAGTGAAGGAGCGGGACAGGGAAATGAAAAACTGTTTTTT.